The text below deals with one T cell receptor (beta chain). Its specificity is unknown. Measured with immunoSEQ multiplex PCR; TCRdb has only the in-frame clones, and not every one. Among more than 60,000 clones listed, around 70% were seen once. The data stem from a study of vaccination effects on CD4 cells after COVID-19. Germline values: CDR1 SQVTM, CDR2 ANQGSEA. The CDR3 length is 11 residues. The ends were cut back, 4 bases at V and 5 bases at J, with 8 bases in the middle. Following an approximately 10-day culture, CD4+ T cells were purified. The cohort was immunized with two doses of either the BNT162b2 or mRNA-1273 vaccine. No vaccinee had earlier SARS-CoV-2 infection, and nucleocapsid antibodies were negative. Days 3 and 7 were when half the medium was replaced with IL-2 medium.

The sequence came from a human donor who received a COVID-19 vaccine. The sample consisted of CD4+ T cells from PBMCs cultured without peptide, taken after COVID-19 vaccination. The genes are TRBV29-1 and TRBJ1-2; D gene ambiguous. The CDR3 here is CSVAELYGYTF. Written as DNA, the CDR3 is TGCAGCGTTGCCGAGTTATATGGCTACACCTTC.